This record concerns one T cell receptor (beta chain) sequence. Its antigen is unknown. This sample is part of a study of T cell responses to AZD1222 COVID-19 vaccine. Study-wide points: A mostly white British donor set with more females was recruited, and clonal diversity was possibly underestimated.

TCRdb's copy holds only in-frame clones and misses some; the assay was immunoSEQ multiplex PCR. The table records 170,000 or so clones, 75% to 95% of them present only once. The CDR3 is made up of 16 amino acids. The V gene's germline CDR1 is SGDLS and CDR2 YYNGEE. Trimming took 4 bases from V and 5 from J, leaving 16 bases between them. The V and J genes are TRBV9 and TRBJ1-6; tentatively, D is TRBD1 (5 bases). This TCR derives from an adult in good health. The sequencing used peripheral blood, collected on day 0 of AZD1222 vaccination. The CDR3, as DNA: TGTGCCAGCAGCCCCCCAGGAAGGGGCAATAATTCACCCCTCCACTTT. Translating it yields CASSPPGRGNNSPLHF.